The text below deals with one T cell receptor (beta chain). This CDR3 region has 13 residues. Trimming cost V 0 bases and J 7 bases, with 7 bases left between them. Germline V gene sequence: CDR1 MNHEY, CDR2 SVGAGI. The repertoire was sequenced with immunoSEQ multiplex PCR; TCRdb's copy has only in-frame clones and lacks some. The sample lists about 460,000 clones; about nine tenths were seen once. This sample was included in a study of Ad26.COV2.S vaccination and SARS-CoV-2 variants. Specified treatment: some 20 received Ad26.COV2.S at low or high dose, single or two shots; five or six received placebo; per-sample allocation not given. Sampling occurred on day 63 after the first vaccine or placebo injection.

The rearrangement joins TRBV6-5 to TRBJ1-5; D is ambiguous. This clonotype was sampled from a person aged 18-60 years who received the Ad26.COV2.S COVID-19 vaccine or a placebo. The sequences come from peripheral blood, collected in a trial of Ad26.COV2.S vaccine versus placebo. CDR3 sequence (DNA): TGTGCCAGCAGTTACTCGAAATGGCAGCCCCAGCATTTT. Translation gives CASSYSKWQPQHF.